This T cell receptor (beta chain) was identified during a study of T cell responses to AZD1222 COVID-19 vaccine. About this clone: The junction and the germline gene differ at one end; a read error may be behind it.

This CDR3 has 16 residues. Germline V CDR1 and CDR2: SSHAT, FNYEAQ (reference sequence). Measured with immunoSEQ multiplex PCR; TCRdb has only the in-frame clones, and not every one. This sample has around 99,000 clones, with 92% found just once. Here the sequenced sample was peripheral blood, taken 28 days after the second AZD1222 dose. The receptor was isolated from an adult who received the AZD1222 COVID-19 vaccine. This chain links TRBV7-7 with TRBJ1-2; D is perhaps TRBD1 (6 bases). The DNA for the CDR3 is TGTGCTAGCAGTCATCGGGACACAGCTGTTAACTATGGCTACACCTTC. Translation: CASSHRDTAVNYGYTF.